One and the same sample provided the 4 T cell receptor beta chains below, sequenced in a study of beta chain features in type 1 diabetes. The sequenced template was cDNA made from the entire isolated RNA. Produced via immunoSEQ multiplex PCR; TCRdb's table is partial and in-frame only. The sample lists about 150,000 clones; around 10% were seen once. The sample taken for sequencing was central memory CD4+ T cells from blood. The receptors originated from a young man in good health.

V usage is TRBV10-1 and J usage is TRBJ2-7; TRBD1 aligns across 7 bases. Losses at the gene ends were 8 bases for V and 3 bases for J; bases not matched to a gene: 4. The CDR3 loop spans 12 amino acids. The germline V gene encodes CDR1 WNHNN and CDR2 SYGVQD (reference sequence). The CDR3 sequence is CASRDRSYEQYF. The CDR3 bases are TGCGCCAGCCGGGACAGAAGCTACGAGCAGTACTTC.

V usage is TRBV2 and J usage is TRBJ1-3; D call uncertain. Germline CDR1 is SNHLY and CDR2 is FYNNEI. Trimming pared 7 bases from V and 4 bases from J, leaving 14 bases between. The CDR3 sequence is 14 residues long. The CDR3 loop is CASTSGFAGNTIYF. The DNA of the CDR3 is TGTGCCAGCACTTCGGGATTTGCCGGAAACACCATATATTTT.

This sequence joins TRBV19 and TRBJ2-5, with a possible D match to TRBD2 (6 bases). Germline V gene lookup returns CDR1 LNHDA and CDR2 SQIVND (reference sequence). Trimming shortened V by 5 bases and J by 2 bases, and 15 bases separated the two germline ends. This CDR3 spans 15 amino acids. The DNA of the CDR3 is TGTGCCAGTAGTGCCCACCGGGGGAGTCAAGAGACCCAGTACTTC. It encodes CASSAHRGSQETQYF.

Only a few counts were recorded for this clone. The chain uses TRBV6-1 and TRBJ2-7; 9 bases are a match to TRBD2. Germline trimming cut 4 bases from V and 6 bases from J; bases unmatched to any gene: 10. This CDR3 has 15 residues. Germline CDR1 is MNHNS and CDR2 is SASEGT. The CDR3 protein is CASSGVAGASFEQYF. CDR3 nucleotide sequence: TGTGCCAGCAGTGGGGTAGCGGGAGCCTCGTTCGAGCAGTACTTC.